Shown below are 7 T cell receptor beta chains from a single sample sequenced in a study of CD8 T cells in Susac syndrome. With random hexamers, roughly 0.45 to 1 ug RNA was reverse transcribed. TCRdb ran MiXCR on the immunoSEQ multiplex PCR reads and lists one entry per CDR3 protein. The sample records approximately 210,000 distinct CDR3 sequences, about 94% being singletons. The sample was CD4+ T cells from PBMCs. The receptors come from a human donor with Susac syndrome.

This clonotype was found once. This CDR3 reads CSANAPWLDEQFF. The CDR3 DNA sequence: TGCAGTGCTAATGCCCCCTGGTTGGATGAGCAGTTCTTC. The chain links TRBV20-1 to TRBJ2-1; no firm D call. CDR1 and CDR2 from the germline V gene are DFQATT and SNEGSKA (reference sequence). This CDR3 comprises 13 residues. V lost 4 bases and J lost 8, with 15 bases in between.

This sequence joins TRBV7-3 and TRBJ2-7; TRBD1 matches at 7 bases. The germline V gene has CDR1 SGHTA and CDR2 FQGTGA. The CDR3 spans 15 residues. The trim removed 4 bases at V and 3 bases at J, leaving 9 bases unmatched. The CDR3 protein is CASSSPGTEYYEQYF. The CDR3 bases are TGTGCCAGCAGCTCCCCCGGGACAGAATACTACGAGCAGTACTTC.

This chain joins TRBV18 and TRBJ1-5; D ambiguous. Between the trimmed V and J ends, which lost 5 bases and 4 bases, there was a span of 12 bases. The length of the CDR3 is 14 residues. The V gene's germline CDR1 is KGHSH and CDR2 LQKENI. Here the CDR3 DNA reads TGTGCCAGCTCAGGAGCGAGCGGGAATCAGCCCCAGCATTTT. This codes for CASSGASGNQPQHF.

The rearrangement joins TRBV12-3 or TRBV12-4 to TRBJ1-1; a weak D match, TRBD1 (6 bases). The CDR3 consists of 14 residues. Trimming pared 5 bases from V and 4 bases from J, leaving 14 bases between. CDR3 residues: CASSPEGVGTEAFF. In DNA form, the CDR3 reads TGTGCCAGCAGTCCCGAGGGGGTGGGCACTGAAGCTTTCTTT.

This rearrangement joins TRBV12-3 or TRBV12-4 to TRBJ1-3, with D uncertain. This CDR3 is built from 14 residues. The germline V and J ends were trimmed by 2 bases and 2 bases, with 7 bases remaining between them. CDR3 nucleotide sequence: TGTGCCAGCAGTTTAAGGGAAGCTGGAAACACCATATATTTT. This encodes CASSLREAGNTIYF.

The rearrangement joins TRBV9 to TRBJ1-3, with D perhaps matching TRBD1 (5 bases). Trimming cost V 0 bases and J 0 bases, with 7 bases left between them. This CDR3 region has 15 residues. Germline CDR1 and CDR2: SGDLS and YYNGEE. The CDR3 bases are TGTGCCAGCAGCGTAGTTGACAGCTCTGGAAACACCATATATTTT. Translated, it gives CASSVVDSSGNTIYF. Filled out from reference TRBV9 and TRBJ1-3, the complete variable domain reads DSGVTQTPKHLITATGQRVTLRCSPRSGDLSVYWYQQSLDQGLQFLIQYYNGEERAKGNILERFSAQQFPDLHSELNLSSLELGDSALYFCASSVVDSSGNTIYFGEGSWLTVV.

The CDR3 DNA sequence: TGTGCCAGCACCCGAGGACAGGGGTCCCGAGGTCTTTCACCCCTCCACTTT. Its translation is CASTRGQGSRGLSPLHF. J is TRBJ1-6 and V is TRBV6-2 or TRBV6-3; TRBD1 agrees at 9 bases. Trimming cost V 7 bases and J 9 bases; bases outside gene matches: 16. The germline CDR1 and CDR2 sequences are MNHEY and SVGEGT. This CDR3 contains 17 residues.